One and the same sample provided the 21 T cell receptor beta chains below, sequenced in a study of Tregs in tolerant kidney transplant recipients. Libraries were prepared by immunoSEQ multiplex PCR; TCRdb keeps only in-frame clonotypes and omits some of them. The repertoire holds tens of thousands of clones, with roughly 98% as singletons. The sequences come from CD4+ T cells from blood, collected before the transplant. The receptors were gathered from a human donor who received a combined kidney and bone marrow transplant.

The chain couples TRBV4-1 to TRBJ1-5; TRBD1 might be the D (6 bases). The CDR3 loop spans 19 amino acids. V lost 1 base and J lost 4, with 23 bases in between. The germline V gene encodes CDR1 MGHRA and CDR2 YSYEKL. The CDR3 DNA follows: TGCGCCAGCAGCCAAGGGGGGCAGGGAATTGGCCGCCTGAATCAGCCCCAGCATTTT. Residues: CASSQGGQGIGRLNQPQHF.

This rearrangement joins TRBV5-1 to TRBJ1-2; 9 bases agree with TRBD1. This CDR3 spans 14 amino acids. Germline CDR1 reads SGHRS; CDR2 reads YFSETQ. J was trimmed by 8 bases and V by 0 bases; bases with no gene match: 5. Here the CDR3 reads CASSLDGTGPGYTF. For the CDR3, the DNA is TGCGCCAGCAGCTTGGATGGGACAGGGCCCGGCTACACCTTC.

The gene calls are TRBV29-1 and TRBJ1-1, with 8 bases that match TRBD1. There are 13 residues in the CDR3. J was trimmed by 4 bases and V by 6 bases; bases with no gene match: 7. Germline V gene data show CDR1 as SQVTM and CDR2 as ANQGSEA. The CDR3 spells CSVGQTGGTEAFF. DNA of the CDR3: TGCAGCGTGGGGCAAACAGGGGGCACTGAAGCTTTCTTT. The full variable domain, rest sourced from reference TRBV29-1 and TRBJ1-1, is SAVISQKPSRDICQRGTSLTIQCQVDSQVTMMFWYRQQPGQSLTLIATANQGSEATYESGFVIDKFPISRPNLTFSTLTVSNMSPEDSSIYLCSVGQTGGTEAFFGQGTRLTVV.

The chain has TRBV30 and TRBJ2-1; 9 bases line up with TRBD1. V trimming: 4 bases; J trimming: 6 bases; junction bases outside the gene matches: 10. Per germline, CDR1 GTSNPN and CDR2 SVGIG (reference sequence). The CDR3 has 15 amino acids. The CDR3 DNA is TGTGCCTGGACCTTCGCCAGACAGGGGGGCAATGAGCAGTTCTTC. Protein sequence: CAWTFARQGGNEQFF.

V gene TRBV30 combines with J gene TRBJ1-2; 10 bases align to TRBD1. The junction had 8 bases not matched to a gene; V was cut back by 0 bases and J by 4 bases. The CDR3 runs 16 residues. In germline, CDR1 is GTSNPN, CDR2 SVGIG (reference sequence). The CDR3 region is CAWSVPGTGVGYGYTF. In nucleotides, the CDR3 is TGTGCCTGGAGTGTACCAGGGACAGGGGTGGGCTATGGCTACACCTTC.

This clone was seen once. J is TRBJ2-1 and V is TRBV7-6; 9 nucleotides agree with TRBD2. The CDR3 sequence is 15 residues long. CDR1 is SGHVS, CDR2 FNYEAQ, per germline. J was trimmed by 2 bases and V by 4 bases; bases with no gene match: 3. CDR3 in amino acids: CASSSLAGTYNEQFF. CDR3 DNA: TGTGCCAGCAGCTCCCTAGCGGGAACCTACAATGAGCAGTTCTTC.

The V gene is TRBV20-1, the J gene TRBJ1-5, with D tentatively TRBD1 (6 bases). The V and J ends lost 5 bases and 6 bases respectively, with 8 bases between them. This CDR3 contains 11 residues. Germline V gives CDR1 DFQATT, CDR2 SNEGSKA (reference sequence). The CDR3 DNA is TGCAGTGCTTCCAGGGGTCAGCCCCAGCATTTT. Translation gives CSASRGQPQHF.

A single count supports this clone. The genes are TRBV9 and TRBJ2-3, with 9 bases lining up with TRBD2. The CDR3 loop spans 15 amino acids. Germline CDR1 is SGDLS and CDR2 is YYNGEE. The V gene end was trimmed by 3 bases and the J gene end by 4 bases; junction bases not matched to a gene: 6. CDR3: CASSARGGAADTQYF. The CDR3 DNA reads TGTGCCAGCAGCGCGCGCGGGGGGGCCGCAGATACGCAGTATTTT.

V usage is TRBV11-2 and J usage is TRBJ1-5; D is possibly TRBD1 (6 bases). The CDR3 length is 15 residues. Germline values: CDR1 SGHAT, CDR2 FQNNGV. V was cut by 2 bases and J by 6 bases, with 14 bases left in between. This CDR3 reads CASSLWGQGRQPQHF. DNA for the CDR3: TGTGCCAGCAGCTTATGGGGACAAGGCCGTCAGCCCCAGCATTTT.

V gene TRBV5-1 combines with J gene TRBJ2-3; 9 nucleotides agree with TRBD2. Trimming at V came to 5 bases and at J to 3 bases, leaving 10 bases not matched to a gene. This CDR3 is 16 amino acids long. Germline V gene data show CDR1 as SGHRS and CDR2 as YFSETQ. The CDR3, as DNA: TGCGCCAGCAGTCCCGGGGGTAGCGGGGGAACAGATACGCAGTATTTT. The encoded protein is CASSPGGSGGTDTQYF.

V and J are TRBV4-3 and TRBJ2-3, with D hard to call. Germline CDR1 reads LGHNA; CDR2 reads YSLEER. The CDR3 is 14 residues long. Trimming took 1 base from V and 2 from J, leaving 7 bases between them. CDR3 sequence: CASSQVQNTDTQYF. The CDR3 region has the DNA TGCGCCAGCAGCCAAGTACAGAACACAGATACGCAGTATTTT.

The chain employs TRBV27 and TRBJ1-6, with 10 bases lining up with TRBD1. The ends lost 4 bases at V and 10 bases at J; junction bases unmatched: 4. This CDR3 is 14 amino acids long. CDR1 is MNHEY, CDR2 SMNVEV, per germline (reference sequence). The CDR3 bases are TGTGCCAGCAGTTGGACAGGGGGGAGATCACCCCTCCACTTT. This gives the protein CASSWTGGRSPLHF.

This clone showed up just once. CDR3 in DNA: TGTGCCAGCAGTGAAGCTCAGGGGGCTATGGAGACCCAGTACTTC. Amino acid sequence: CASSEAQGAMETQYF. V and J are TRBV6-1 and TRBJ2-5; TRBD1 matches 8 bases. V shed 0 bases and J 5 bases; nucleotides not matched to a gene: 5. The CDR3 extends over 15 amino acids. CDR1 is MNHNS and CDR2 is SASEGT in the germline V gene.

The rearrangement joins TRBV5-1 to TRBJ2-7; 12 bases map to TRBD1. CDR3 size: 16 residues. Unmatched junction bases numbered 8, after V lost 4 bases and J lost 3 bases. Germline CDR1 is SGHRS and CDR2 is YFSETQ. CDR3 nucleotides: TGCGCCAGCAGCGGGACAGGGGGCCTTACGAGCTACGAGCAGTACTTC. Amino acid sequence: CASSGTGGLTSYEQYF.

The chain is built from TRBV5-1 and TRBJ1-1, with TRBD1 matching over 7 bases. CDR3 length: 12 amino acids. V was pared by 2 bases and J by 12 bases, with 7 bases of the junction left unmatched. CDR1 is SGHRS and CDR2 is YFSETQ in the germline V gene. The CDR3 sequence: CASSFTGEHPFF. As DNA, the CDR3 is TGCGCCAGCAGCTTTACAGGGGAGCATCCTTTCTTT. Full variable domain (rest looked up from reference TRBV5-1 and TRBJ1-1): KAGVTQTPRYLIKTRGQQVTLSCSPISGHRSVSWYQQTPGQGLQFLFEYFSETQRNKGNFPGRFSGRQFSNSRSEMNVSTLELGDSALYLCASSFTGEHPFFGQGTRLTVV.

The gene calls are TRBV11-3 and TRBJ2-5; the D gene is possibly TRBD1 (5 bases). CDR1 SGHNT and CDR2 YENEEA come from the germline V gene. This CDR3 has 13 amino acids. V was cut by 2 bases and J by 7 bases, with 11 bases left in between. CDR3 protein: CASSLQGRATQYF. DNA for the CDR3: TGTGCCAGCAGCTTACAGGGAAGGGCGACCCAGTACTTC. Looking up the rest from reference TRBV11-3 and TRBJ2-5 gives the full variable domain: EAGVVQSPRYKIIEKKQPVAFWCNPISGHNTLYWYLQNLGQGPELLIRYENEEAVDDSQLPKDRFSAERLKGVDSTLKIQPAELGDSAVYLCASSLQGRATQYFGPGTRLLVL.

This rearrangement joins TRBV5-1 to TRBJ2-3; no clear D gene. The CDR3 extends over 16 amino acids. With 4 bases removed from V and 0 bases from J, the gap between germline ends came to 15 bases. Per germline, CDR1 SGHRS and CDR2 YFSETQ. This chain's CDR3 is CASSPAPGSSTDTQYF. DNA of the CDR3: TGCGCCAGCAGCCCTGCTCCCGGTTCTAGCACAGATACGCAGTATTTT.

V usage is TRBV5-1 and J usage is TRBJ2-2, with TRBD1 as a possible D gene (6 bases). CDR3 length: 16 residues. Trimming cost V 3 bases and J 1 base, with 13 bases left between them. Germline V gene data show CDR1 as SGHRS and CDR2 as YFSETQ. The CDR3, as DNA: TGCGCCAGCAGCTCTACGGGACAAGGGAACACCGGGGAGCTGTTTTTT. Translating it yields CASSSTGQGNTGELFF. Full variable domain (missing parts from reference TRBV5-1 and TRBJ2-2): KAGVTQTPRYLIKTRGQQVTLSCSPISGHRSVSWYQQTPGQGLQFLFEYFSETQRNKGNFPGRFSGRQFSNSRSEMNVSTLELGDSALYLCASSSTGQGNTGELFFGEGSRLTVL.

The table lists this clone with a count of one. This chain's CDR3 is CASSPLRGPDTDTQYF. CDR3 in DNA: TGTGCCAGCTCACCTTTAAGGGGGCCGGACACAGATACGCAGTATTTT. V usage is TRBV18 and J usage is TRBJ2-3; TRBD1 aligns across 7 bases. Germline lookup yields CDR1 KGHSH and CDR2 LQKENI. Losses at the gene ends were 3 bases for V and 2 bases for J; bases not matched to a gene: 8. The CDR3 is 16 amino acids.

The genes are TRBV27 and TRBJ1-4; maybe TRBD1 (5 bases). The CDR3 contains 16 residues. V lost 2 bases to trimming and J lost 8 bases, with 18 bases between them. Germline V gives CDR1 MNHEY, CDR2 SMNVEV (reference sequence). The CDR3 bases are TGTGCCAGCAGTTTACAAGCGACAGTAGGTGGGGAAAAACTGTTTTTT. It codes for CASSLQATVGGEKLFF.

In its sample, this clone was seen once. The chain joins TRBV27 to TRBJ2-2; D might be TRBD1 (6 bases). V was cut by 5 bases and J by 6 bases, with 13 bases left in between. CDR3 length: 14 amino acids. The germline gives CDR1 MNHEY, CDR2 SMNVEV (reference sequence). The CDR3 nucleotides read TGTGCCAGCAGTGATAAACAGGGTCCCGGGGAGCTGTTTTTT. Protein sequence: CASSDKQGPGELFF.